Ten or more counts support the clone carrying this T cell receptor (beta chain). The antigen is not known. The sample is drawn from a study of T-cell memory formation after mild COVID-19. Points from the study as a whole: Clones contracting over day 15 to 85 were CD4/CD8 balanced, with later expanders leaning CD4+. CD4+ contracting clones were mainly CM and EM; CD8+ ones, EMRA.

The CDR3 is made up of 13 amino acids. The V gene lost 0 bases and the J gene lost 0 bases, with 3 bases spanning the gap. CDR1 is LNHDA, CDR2 SQIVND, per germline (reference sequence). TCRdb reprocessed the 5' RACE reads with MiXCR, giving one entry per CDR3 protein. The profile shows 300,000 or so distinct CDR3 sequences, roughly 16% of them singletons. The sample consisted of PBMCs or a T cell subset sorted from them (not recorded which). The TCR comes from a man aged 18 to 30 who had mild COVID-19 (a few samples of this study predate the infection). Cell type and time point are not known. This chain joins TRBV19 and TRBJ2-7; D uncertain. CDR3 sequence reads: CASSIEASYEQYF. The CDR3 region has the DNA TGTGCCAGTAGTATAGAGGCCTCCTACGAGCAGTACTTC.